The sequence of this TCR beta chain was determined in a study of identical twins. In TCRdb, the 5' RACE reads were re-called with MiXCR into one record per CDR3 protein. The sample includes around 240,000 distinct CDR3 sequences, over 9.5% of them seen just once. V was clipped by 0 bases and J by 1 base; unmatched bases: 7. The CDR3 length is 16 residues. Germline CDR1 reads DFQATT; CDR2 reads SNEGSKA (reference sequence). Sequenced material: memory T cells sorted from blood. This chain connects TRBV20-1 to TRBJ2-3, with 7 bases aligning to TRBD2. The receptor was derived from a man over 45 in good health. DNA for the CDR3: TGCAGTGCTAGAGAGGGGGGGTTATCTCGCACAGATACGCAGTATTTT. Translation: CSAREGGLSRTDTQYF.